The 2 T cell receptor beta chains reported below all come from one sample, sequenced in a study of T cells in Graves' hyperthyroidism and ophthalmopathy. Amplification yielded TCR beta CDR3 regions, with RNA transcripts as the source. TCR CDR3 underwent first-round RT-PCR with the HTBI primer set. Using its own MiXCR run on the multiplex PCR reads, TCRdb lists one record per CDR3 protein. Here the sample spans 600,000 to 850,000 distinct CDR3 sequences, approximately 19% being singletons. The source material was blood. The receptors shown here come from a woman in her fifties or sixties with Graves' hyperthyroidism that later progressed to Graves' ophthalmopathy.

This clonotype was observed a handful of times. The rearrangement joins TRBV12-3 or TRBV12-4 to TRBJ1-5, with D unresolved. Trimming took off 2 bases at V and 6 bases at J, with 11 bases between the two ends. CDR3 length: 14 residues. The CDR3 sequence is CASSLNLDAQPQHF. In DNA, the CDR3 is TGTGCCAGCAGTTTAAACCTAGACGCTCAGCCCCAGCATTTT.

The chain carries TRBV2 and TRBJ2-2; 9 bases are a match to TRBD2. The CDR3 sequence is 15 residues long. The J segment lost 0 bases and the V segment lost 6 bases, leaving 2 bases of the junction unmatched. The germline CDR1 and CDR2 sequences are SNHLY and FYNNEI. CDR3 loop: CASRRGGTNTGELFF. The CDR3 region has the DNA TGTGCCAGCAGGCGGGGGGGGACGAACACCGGGGAGCTGTTTTTT. Combining the CDR3 with reference TRBV2 and TRBJ2-2 gives the whole variable domain EPEVTQTPSHQVTQMGQEVILRCVPISNHLYFYWYRQILGQKVEFLVSFYNNEISEKSEIFDDQFSVERPDGSNFTLKIRSTKLEDSAMYFCASRRGGTNTGELFFGEGSRLTVL.